This passage covers 10 T cell receptor beta chains from one sample sequenced in a study of CD8 T cells in ankylosing spondylitis. TCRdb re-derived calls from the 5' RACE reads in MiXCR, one entry per CDR3 protein. The profile shows about 220,000 distinct CDR3 sequences, over 9.5% of them singletons. Sequenced material: blood, either unsorted or a sorted T cell fraction (not recorded which). These receptors came from a male donor with ankylosing spondylitis or in good health (not recorded which).

As regards this clonotype: A much more abundant neighbour one base away suggests this may be a read error. The chain has TRBV5-1 and TRBJ2-2, with unresolved D. The CDR3 is 13 amino acids. Trimming stripped 2 bases from V and 6 bases from J, with 8 bases between. Per germline, CDR1 SGHRS and CDR2 YFSETQ. In DNA, the CDR3 is TGCGCCAGCAGCTTTCATCCCTCCGGGGAGCTGTTTTTT. Translation gives CASSFHPSGELFF.

In its sample, this clonotype was seen a few times. V is TRBV6-2 or TRBV6-3 and J is TRBJ2-5; the D gene is possibly TRBD1 (6 bases). V lost 6 bases to trimming and J lost 5 bases, with 16 bases between them. Germline V CDR1 and CDR2: MNHEY, SVGEGT. The CDR3 length is 14 residues. The DNA of the CDR3 is TGTGCCAGCAGCTGGACGGGACACCGGGAGACCCAGTACTTC. Amino acids: CASSWTGHRETQYF.

This clonotype was counted a few times. This rearrangement joins TRBV5-1 to TRBJ1-1; D uncertain. The CDR3 totals 15 residues. The V gene's germline CDR1 is SGHRS and CDR2 YFSETQ. V lost 5 bases and J 1 base, leaving 15 bases between the germline ends. The CDR3 sequence: CASRPGELENTEAFF. The CDR3 DNA reads TGCGCCAGCAGGCCGGGTGAACTGGAGAACACTGAAGCTTTCTTT.

This clonotype was seen ten or more times. The CDR3 region is CASRKTSGGYTDTQYF. CDR3 DNA: TGTGCCAGCAGGAAGACTAGCGGGGGCTACACAGATACGCAGTATTTT. The J gene is TRBJ2-3, the V gene TRBV7-2; TRBD2 aligns across 12 bases. V lost 6 bases to trimming and J lost 2 bases; unmatched junction nucleotides: 6. This CDR3 is built from 16 residues. The germline gives CDR1 SGHTA, CDR2 FQGNSA.

This clonotype was picked up many times. The V call is TRBV7-9, the J call TRBJ2-1; no firm D call. V lost 5 bases and J 4 bases, leaving 12 bases between the germline ends. CDR1 is SEHNR and CDR2 is FQNEAQ in the germline V gene (reference sequence). This CDR3 is 14 amino acids long. CDR3 amino acids: CASSLIGGYNEQFF. The CDR3 DNA reads as TGTGCCAGCAGCCTCATAGGCGGATACAATGAGCAGTTCTTC.

This clonotype was counted at least ten times. This chain uses TRBV20-1 with TRBJ2-1, with TRBD2 matching over 9 bases. Unmatched junction bases numbered 5, after V lost 1 base and J lost 4 bases. Germline V gene data show CDR1 as DFQATT and CDR2 as SNEGSKA (reference sequence). The CDR3 has 15 amino acids. The CDR3 DNA follows: TGCAGTGCTAGAGCGTTGACTAGCGGTTACAATGAGCAGTTCTTC. This translates into CSARALTSGYNEQFF.

This clonotype was counted ten times or more. J is TRBJ1-5 and V is TRBV5-6; no reliable D call. This CDR3 region has 13 residues. Trimming left V 1 base short and J 3 bases short, with 5 bases between. Germline lookup yields CDR1 SGHDT and CDR2 YYEEEE. The DNA for the CDR3 is TGTGCCAGCAGCTTGACCTCCAATCAGCCCCAGCATTTT. Its protein is CASSLTSNQPQHF.

This clonotype was seen ten or more times. The genes are TRBV5-1 and TRBJ1-5; D unclear. Germline CDR1 is SGHRS and CDR2 is YFSETQ. The V gene lost 0 bases and the J gene lost 6 bases, with 7 bases spanning the gap. This CDR3 is built from 13 residues. The CDR3 DNA reads as TGCGCCAGCAGCTTGGTGCGGGGTCAGCCCCAGCATTTT. Protein product: CASSLVRGQPQHF.

This clonotype was detected a few times. This rearrangement joins TRBV7-6 to TRBJ2-2, with a possible D match to TRBD1 (6 bases). Looked up from germline, CDR1 is SGHVS and CDR2 is FNYEAQ. The V and J ends lost 1 base and 2 bases respectively, with 8 bases between them. The CDR3 consists of 15 residues. CDR3 bases: TGTGCCAGCAGCTTAGGACAGGTCAACACCGGGGAGCTGTTTTTT. It is translated as CASSLGQVNTGELFF.

The rearrangement joins TRBV5-6 to TRBJ1-3; D is uncertain. Between the trimmed V and J ends, which lost 2 bases and 0 bases, there was a span of 15 bases. This CDR3 is built from 17 residues. Germline V gene data show CDR1 as SGHDT and CDR2 as YYEEEE. CDR3 residues: CASSFQVRRASGNTIYF. The CDR3 DNA is TGTGCCAGCAGCTTTCAGGTCCGGAGGGCCTCTGGAAACACCATATATTTT.